This T cell receptor (beta chain) was found in a study of T cell responses to AZD1222 COVID-19 vaccine. Method: immunoSEQ multiplex PCR; TCRdb's copy keeps in-frame clones and lacks some. The sample includes some 200,000 clones, approximately 89% of them seen just once. Source: peripheral blood, taken 28 days after the second AZD1222 dose. The receptor was isolated from an adult who received the AZD1222 COVID-19 vaccine.

CDR3 loop: CASGFAKGAYEQYF. The CDR3 bases are TGTGCTAGTGGTTTTGCCAAGGGGGCCTACGAGCAGTACTTC. The gene calls are TRBV12-5 and TRBJ2-7, with D possibly TRBD1 on 6 matching bases. The length of the CDR3 is 14 residues. The ends were cut back, 3 bases at V and 2 bases at J, with 11 bases in the middle. Germline CDR1 is LGHNT and CDR2 is FRNRAP. Variable domain in full (rest from reference TRBV12-5 and TRBJ2-7): DARVTQTPRHKVTEMGQEVTMRCQPILGHNTVFWYRQTMMQGLELLAYFRNRAPLDDSGMPKDRFSAEMPDATLATLKIQPSEPRDSAVYFCASGFAKGAYEQYFGPGTRLTVT.